This TCR beta chain was captured by sequencing in a study of blood T cell repertoires in COVID-19. Across the whole study: The origin of the acute and convalescent COVID-19 samples was the United States, Italy and Spain.

Profiled with immunoSEQ multiplex PCR; TCRdb holds only in-frame clones, not every one. The sample has roughly 320,000 clones, more than 80% seen once. This clone was counted between two and nine times. Germline V gene sequence: CDR1 LNHDA, CDR2 SQIVND (reference sequence). This CDR3 comprises 15 residues. Trimming took 4 bases from V and 6 from J, leaving 13 bases between them. Patients from Seattle were sampled longitudinally, starting during active infection. Sequencing was carried out using peripheral blood. V is TRBV19 and J is TRBJ1-6, with no clear D. This TCR came from a woman between 45 and 65 years old with COVID-19, enrolled during active disease. The CDR3 is CASSTGRVANSPLHF. CDR3 nucleotide sequence: TGTGCCAGTAGTACGGGTCGGGTTGCTAATTCACCCCTCCACTTT. Full variable domain (rest looked up from reference TRBV19 and TRBJ1-6): DGGITQSPKYLFRKEGQNVTLSCEQNLNHDAMYWYRQDPGQGLRLIYYSQIVNDFQKGDIAEGYSVSREKKESFPLTVTSAQKNPTAFYLCASSTGRVANSPLHFGNGTRLTVT.